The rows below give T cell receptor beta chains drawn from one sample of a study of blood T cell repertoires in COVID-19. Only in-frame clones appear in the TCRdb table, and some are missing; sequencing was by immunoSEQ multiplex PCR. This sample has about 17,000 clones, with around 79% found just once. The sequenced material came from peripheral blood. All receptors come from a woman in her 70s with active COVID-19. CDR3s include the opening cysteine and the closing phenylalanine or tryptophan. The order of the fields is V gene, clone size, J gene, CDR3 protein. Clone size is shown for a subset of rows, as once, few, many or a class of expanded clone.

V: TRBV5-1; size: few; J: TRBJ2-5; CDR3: CASNEGGPNQETQYF
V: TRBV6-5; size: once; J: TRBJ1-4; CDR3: CASRGTASTNEKLFF
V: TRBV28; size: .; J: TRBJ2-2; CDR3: CASSLPAGGTNTGELFF
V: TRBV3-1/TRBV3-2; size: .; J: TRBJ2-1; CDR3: CASSQDYLAGELVNEQFF
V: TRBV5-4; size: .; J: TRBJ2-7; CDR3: CASSSSNRGNLYEQYF
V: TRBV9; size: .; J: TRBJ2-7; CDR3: CASSPADRAHEQYF
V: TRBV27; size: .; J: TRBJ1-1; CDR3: CASRLNRNTEAFF
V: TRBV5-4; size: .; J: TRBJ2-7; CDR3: CASGLTSGRGYEQYF
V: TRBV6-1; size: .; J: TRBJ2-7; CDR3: CASSERGWSAYEQYF
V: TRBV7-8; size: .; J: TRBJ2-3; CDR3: CASSLVLQGAIDTQYF
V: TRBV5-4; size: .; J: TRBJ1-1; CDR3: CASRPAPGGRDTEAFF
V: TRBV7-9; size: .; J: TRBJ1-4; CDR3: CASSFAGGGEKLFF
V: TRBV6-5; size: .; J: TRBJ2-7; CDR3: CASRPGTGREEQYF
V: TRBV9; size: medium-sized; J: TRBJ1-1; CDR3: CASSVTGGRTEAFF
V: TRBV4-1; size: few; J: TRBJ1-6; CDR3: CASSQAKGVLGPLHF
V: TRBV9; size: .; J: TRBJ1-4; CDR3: CASSVGDRSNEKLFF
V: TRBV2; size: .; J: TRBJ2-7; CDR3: CASIPPDRAYEQYF
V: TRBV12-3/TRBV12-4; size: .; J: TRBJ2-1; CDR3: CASSNRAFNEQFF
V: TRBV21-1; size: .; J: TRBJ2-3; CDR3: CASSKAEGTDQDTQYF
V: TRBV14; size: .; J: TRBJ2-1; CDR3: CASSPIVDNEQFF
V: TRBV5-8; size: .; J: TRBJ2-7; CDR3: CASSTRKGLYEQYF
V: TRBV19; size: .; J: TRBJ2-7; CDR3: CASSTGYEQYF
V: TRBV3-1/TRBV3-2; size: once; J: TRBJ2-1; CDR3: CASRPSGRAVDEQFF
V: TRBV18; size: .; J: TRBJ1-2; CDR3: CASSPGQYYGYTF